This paragraph covers one TCR beta chain sequence. This specimen belongs to a study of T cell responses to AZD1222 COVID-19 vaccine. The assay was immunoSEQ multiplex PCR, and TCRdb's table has in-frame clones only and misses some. Of 250,000 to 300,000 clones in the sample, around 93% were seen once. This sequence originates from an adult who received the AZD1222 COVID-19 vaccine. Sequences were derived from peripheral blood, sampled 28 days after the second AZD1222 dose.

The DNA for the CDR3 is TGTGCCAGTAGCGACTGGACAGCCCTGGGTAACAATGAGCAGTTCTTC. Translated: CASSDWTALGNNEQFF. The V call is TRBV19, the J call TRBJ2-1; the D gene is possibly TRBD1 (6 bases). Per germline, CDR1 LNHDA and CDR2 SQIVND (reference sequence). Trimming stripped 6 bases from V and 5 bases from J, with 20 bases between. This CDR3 has 16 amino acids.